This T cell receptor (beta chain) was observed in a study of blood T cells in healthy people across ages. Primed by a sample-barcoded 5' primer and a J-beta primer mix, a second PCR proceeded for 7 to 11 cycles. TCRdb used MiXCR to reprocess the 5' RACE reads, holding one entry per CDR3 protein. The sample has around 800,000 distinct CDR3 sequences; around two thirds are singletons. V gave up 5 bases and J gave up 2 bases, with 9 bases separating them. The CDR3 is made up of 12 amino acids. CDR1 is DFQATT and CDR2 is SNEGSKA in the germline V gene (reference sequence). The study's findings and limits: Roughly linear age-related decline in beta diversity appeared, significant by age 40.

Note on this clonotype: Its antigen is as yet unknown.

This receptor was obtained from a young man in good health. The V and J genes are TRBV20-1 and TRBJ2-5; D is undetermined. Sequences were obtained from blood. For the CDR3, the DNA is TGCAGTGCTTGGGAATTTCAAGAGACCCAGTACTTC. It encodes CSAWEFQETQYF.